This TCR beta chain was recovered during a study of blood T cell repertoires in COVID-19. The CDR3 covers 12 residues. Between the trimmed V and J ends, which lost 7 bases and 4 bases, there was a span of 8 bases. Germline CDR1 and CDR2: SGHTA and FQGNSA. Study processing details: Amplification with reference gene primers provided the estimates of nucleated cell counts. TCRdb's copy holds only in-frame clones and misses some; the assay was immunoSEQ multiplex PCR. Clone size and V and J calls were adopted from that table, with D and trimming inferred from the DNA. The sample includes roughly 99,000 clones, 88% of them seen just once.

The sequencing input was peripheral blood. The sequence was collected from a man over 45 with active or convalescent COVID-19. This rearrangement joins TRBV7-2 to TRBJ1-3; a possible D gene is TRBD1 (5 bases). The CDR3 protein is CASNPGGNTIYF. The CDR3 coding sequence is TGTGCCAGCAACCCAGGGGGAAACACCATATATTTT.